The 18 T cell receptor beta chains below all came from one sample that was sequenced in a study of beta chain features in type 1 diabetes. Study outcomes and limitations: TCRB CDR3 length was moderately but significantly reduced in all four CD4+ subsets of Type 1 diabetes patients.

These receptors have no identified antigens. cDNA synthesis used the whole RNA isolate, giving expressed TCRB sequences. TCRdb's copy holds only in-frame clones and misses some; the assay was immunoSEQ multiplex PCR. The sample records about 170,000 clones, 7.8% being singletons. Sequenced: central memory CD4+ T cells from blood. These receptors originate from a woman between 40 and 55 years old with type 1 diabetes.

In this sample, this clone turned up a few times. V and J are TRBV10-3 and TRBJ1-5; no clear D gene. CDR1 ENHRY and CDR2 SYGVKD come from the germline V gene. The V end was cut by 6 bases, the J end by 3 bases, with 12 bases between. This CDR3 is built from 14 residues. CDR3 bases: TGTGCCATCAGGAGTCGGGGTGACAATCAGCCCCAGCATTTT. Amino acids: CAIRSRGDNQPQHF.

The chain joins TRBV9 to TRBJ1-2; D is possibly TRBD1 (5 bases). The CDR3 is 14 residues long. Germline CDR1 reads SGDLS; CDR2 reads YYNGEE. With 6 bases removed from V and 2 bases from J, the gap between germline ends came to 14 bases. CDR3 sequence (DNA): TGTGCCAGCACCCCGGGGCGGGAGAACTATGGCTACACCTTC. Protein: CASTPGRENYGYTF.

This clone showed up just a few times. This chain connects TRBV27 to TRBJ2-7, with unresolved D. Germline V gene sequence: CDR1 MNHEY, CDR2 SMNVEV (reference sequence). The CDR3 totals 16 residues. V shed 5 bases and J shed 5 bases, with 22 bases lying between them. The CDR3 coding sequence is TGTGCCAGCAGTCCCTCGAGTCAGGCGCCTCATCACGAGCAGTACTTC. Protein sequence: CASSPSSQAPHHEQYF.

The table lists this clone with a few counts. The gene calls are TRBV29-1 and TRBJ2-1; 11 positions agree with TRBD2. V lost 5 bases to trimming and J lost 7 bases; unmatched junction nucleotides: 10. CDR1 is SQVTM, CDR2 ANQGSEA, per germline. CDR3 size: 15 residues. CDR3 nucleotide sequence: TGCAGCGTTTCCCAGGTAGCGGGAGGGGGAAATGAGCAGTTCTTC. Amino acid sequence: CSVSQVAGGGNEQFF.

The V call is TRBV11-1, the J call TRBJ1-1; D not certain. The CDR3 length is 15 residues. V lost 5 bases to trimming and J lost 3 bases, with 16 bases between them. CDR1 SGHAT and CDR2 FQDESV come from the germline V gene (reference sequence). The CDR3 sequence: CASSRPAGGDTEAFF. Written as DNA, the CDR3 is TGTGCCAGCAGCCGACCCGCGGGCGGCGACACTGAAGCTTTCTTT.

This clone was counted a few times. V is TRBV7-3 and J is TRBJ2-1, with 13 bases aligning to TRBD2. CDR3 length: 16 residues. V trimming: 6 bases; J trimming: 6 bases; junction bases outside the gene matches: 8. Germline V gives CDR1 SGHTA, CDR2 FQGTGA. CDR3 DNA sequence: TGTGCCAGCAGTGGGCCGGGACTAGCGGGAAGCAATGAGCAGTTCTTC. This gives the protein CASSGPGLAGSNEQFF. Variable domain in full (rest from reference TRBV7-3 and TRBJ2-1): GAGVSQTPSNKVTEKGKYVELRCDPISGHTALYWYRQSLGQGPEFLIYFQGTGAADDSGLPNDRFFAVRPEGSVSTLKIQRTERGDSAVYLCASSGPGLAGSNEQFFGPGTRLTVL.

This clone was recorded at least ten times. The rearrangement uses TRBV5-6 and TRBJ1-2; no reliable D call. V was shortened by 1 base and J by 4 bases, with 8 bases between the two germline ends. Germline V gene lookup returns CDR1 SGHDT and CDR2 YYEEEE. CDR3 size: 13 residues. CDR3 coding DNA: TGTGCCAGCAGCTTGAACGGAGCCTATGGCTACACCTTC. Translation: CASSLNGAYGYTF.

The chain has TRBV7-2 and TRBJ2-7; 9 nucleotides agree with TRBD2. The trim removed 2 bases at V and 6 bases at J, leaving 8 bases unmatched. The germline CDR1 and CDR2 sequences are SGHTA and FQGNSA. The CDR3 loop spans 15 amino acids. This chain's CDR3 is CASSLTRGGTIEQYF. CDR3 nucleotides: TGTGCCAGCAGCTTAACGCGGGGGGGTACTATCGAGCAGTACTTC.

CDR3 in amino acids: CASSPLRDNEAFF. The CDR3 DNA sequence: TGTGCCAGCTCACCGCTCCGGGACAACGAAGCTTTCTTT. This rearrangement joins TRBV18 to TRBJ1-1; D possibly corresponds to TRBD1 (6 bases). V dropped 3 bases and J dropped 8 bases, with 13 bases sitting between them. Germline V gene lookup returns CDR1 KGHSH and CDR2 LQKENI. This CDR3 comprises 13 residues.

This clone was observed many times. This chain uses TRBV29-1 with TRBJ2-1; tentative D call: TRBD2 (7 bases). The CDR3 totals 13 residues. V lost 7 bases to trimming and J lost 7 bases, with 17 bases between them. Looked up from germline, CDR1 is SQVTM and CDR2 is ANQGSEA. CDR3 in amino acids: CSGREGRGNEQFF. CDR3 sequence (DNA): TGCAGCGGTAGGGAGGGAAGGGGGAATGAGCAGTTCTTC.

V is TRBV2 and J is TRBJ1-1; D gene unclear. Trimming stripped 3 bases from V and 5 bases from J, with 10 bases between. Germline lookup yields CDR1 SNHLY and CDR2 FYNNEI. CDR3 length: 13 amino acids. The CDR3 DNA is TGTGCCAGCAGTGAGGAGGGAGGAACTGAAGCTTTCTTT. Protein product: CASSEEGGTEAFF. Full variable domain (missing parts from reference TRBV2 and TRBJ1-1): EPEVTQTPSHQVTQMGQEVILRCVPISNHLYFYWYRQILGQKVEFLVSFYNNEISEKSEIFDDQFSVERPDGSNFTLKIRSTKLEDSAMYFCASSEEGGTEAFFGQGTRLTVV.

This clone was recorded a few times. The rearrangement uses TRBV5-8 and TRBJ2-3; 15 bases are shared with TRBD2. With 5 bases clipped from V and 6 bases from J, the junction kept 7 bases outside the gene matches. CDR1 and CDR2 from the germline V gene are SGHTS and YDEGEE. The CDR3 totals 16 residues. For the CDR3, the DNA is TGTGCCAGCAGTCGAGGGACTAGCGGGGGGTCCGATACGCAGTATTTT. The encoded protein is CASSRGTSGGSDTQYF.

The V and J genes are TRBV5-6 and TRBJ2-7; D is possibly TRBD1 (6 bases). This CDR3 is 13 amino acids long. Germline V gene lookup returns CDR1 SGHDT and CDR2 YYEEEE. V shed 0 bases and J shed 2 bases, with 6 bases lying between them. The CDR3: CASSLGGPYEQYF. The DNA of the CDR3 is TGTGCCAGCAGCTTGGGGGGGCCCTACGAGCAGTACTTC.

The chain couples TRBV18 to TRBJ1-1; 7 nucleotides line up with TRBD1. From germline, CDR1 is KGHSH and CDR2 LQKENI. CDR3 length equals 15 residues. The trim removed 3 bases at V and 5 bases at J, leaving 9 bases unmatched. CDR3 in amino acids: CASSPEAGGLTEAFF. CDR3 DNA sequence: TGTGCCAGCTCACCGGAGGCAGGGGGGTTAACTGAAGCTTTCTTT.

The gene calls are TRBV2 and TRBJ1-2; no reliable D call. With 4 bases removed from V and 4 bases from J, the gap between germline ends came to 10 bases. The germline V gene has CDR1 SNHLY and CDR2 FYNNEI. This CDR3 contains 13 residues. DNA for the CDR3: TGTGCCAGCAGTGTTGGCGGCCTCTATGGCTACACCTTC. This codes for CASSVGGLYGYTF.

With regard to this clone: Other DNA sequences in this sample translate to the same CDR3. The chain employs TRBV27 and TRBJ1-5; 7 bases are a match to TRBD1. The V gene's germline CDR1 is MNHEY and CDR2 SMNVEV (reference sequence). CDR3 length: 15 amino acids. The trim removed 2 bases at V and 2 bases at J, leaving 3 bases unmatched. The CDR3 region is CASSLEGAGNQPQHF. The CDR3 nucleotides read TGTGCCAGCAGTTTAGAGGGGGCAGGCAATCAGCCCCAGCATTTT.

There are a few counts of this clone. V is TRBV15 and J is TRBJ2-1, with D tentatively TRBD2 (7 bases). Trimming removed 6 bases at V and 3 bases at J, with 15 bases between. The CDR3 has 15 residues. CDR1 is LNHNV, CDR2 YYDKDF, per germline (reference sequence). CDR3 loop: CATRRGGLHYNEQFF. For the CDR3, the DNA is TGTGCCACCAGGAGGGGGGGACTTCACTACAATGAGCAGTTCTTC.

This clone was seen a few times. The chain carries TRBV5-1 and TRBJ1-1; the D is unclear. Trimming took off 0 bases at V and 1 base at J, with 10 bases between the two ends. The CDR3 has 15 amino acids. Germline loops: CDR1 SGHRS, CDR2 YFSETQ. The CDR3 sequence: CASSLVPGWNTEAFF. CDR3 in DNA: TGCGCCAGCAGCTTGGTGCCGGGTTGGAACACTGAAGCTTTCTTT. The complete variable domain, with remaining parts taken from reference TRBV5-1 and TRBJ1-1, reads KAGVTQTPRYLIKTRGQQVTLSCSPISGHRSVSWYQQTPGQGLQFLFEYFSETQRNKGNFPGRFSGRQFSNSRSEMNVSTLELGDSALYLCASSLVPGWNTEAFFGQGTRLTVV.